The 20 T cell receptor beta chains below all came from one sample that was sequenced in a study of prognosis after radiotherapy for stage I lung cancer. Genomic DNA yielded TCR beta CDR3, amplified by two-round multiplex PCR. Used in first-round PCR were primers specific to each TRBV and TRBJ gene. TCRdb ran MiXCR on the multiplex PCR reads and lists one entry per CDR3 protein. The repertoire includes some 13,000 distinct CDR3 sequences, more than 35% of them detected once, and 40% to 45% sits in the top ten. Sequencing was performed on PBMCs, taken before or after stereotactic body radiation therapy (not recorded which). These receptors all stem from a donor over 45 with non-small cell lung cancer.

For this clonotype: A read error likely explains this, since a far larger clone differs by one base. V and J are TRBV6-9 and TRBJ1-3; D remains unclear. The CDR3 totals 17 residues. In germline, CDR1 is MNHGY, CDR2 SVAAGI. The V and J ends lost 0 bases and 0 bases respectively, with 12 bases between them. CDR3 sequence reads: CASSYSAKLSSGNTIYF. The CDR3 DNA follows: TGTGCCAGCAGTTATTCGGCAAAACTGAGCTCTGGAAACACCATATATTTT.

A word on this clonotype: A much larger clone is a single base away; this may be a read error. The rearrangement joins TRBV5-4 to TRBJ2-7, with D uncertain. The CDR3 is made up of 15 amino acids. V lost 0 bases and J 2 bases, leaving 12 bases between the germline ends. The germline CDR1 and CDR2 sequences are SGHNT and YYREEE (reference sequence). The CDR3 DNA reads as TGTGCCAGCAGCTTGGCCCGCGGTGGTACCTACGAGCAGTACTTC. It codes for CASSLARGGTYEQYF. The full variable domain, with the rest looked up from reference TRBV5-4 and TRBJ2-7, is ETGVTQSPTHLIKTRGQQVTLRCSSQSGHNTVSWYQQALGQGPQFIFQYYREEENGRGNFPPRFSGLQFPNYSSELNVNALELDDSALYLCASSLARGGTYEQYFGPGTRLTVT.

This clonotype was counted ten times or more. The chain is built from TRBV25-1 and TRBJ2-7; TRBD2 matches 7 bases. J gave up 3 bases and V 4 bases, and 12 bases lay outside the gene matches. The germline V gene encodes CDR1 MGHDK and CDR2 SYGVNS. The CDR3 extends over 16 amino acids. In DNA, the CDR3 is TGTGCCAGCAGTGCCCTGTCTTCCGAGCGGGGCTACGAGCAGTACTTC. Amino acids: CASSALSSERGYEQYF.

This clonotype was seen many times. The chain carries TRBV5-6 and TRBJ2-3; tentative D call: TRBD1 (5 bases). CDR1 and CDR2 (germline): SGHDT, YYEEEE. The CDR3 loop spans 13 amino acids. V was trimmed by 0 bases and J by 6 bases, leaving 8 bases between them. CDR3 in DNA: TGTGCCAGCAGCTTGGTAGGGGCTGATACGCAGTATTTT. Translation: CASSLVGADTQYF.

The genes are TRBV6-1 and TRBJ2-7, with 7 positions matching TRBD1. The CDR3 runs to 14 residues. The germline V gene encodes CDR1 MNHNS and CDR2 SASEGT. V shed 8 bases and J 3 bases; nucleotides not matched to a gene: 10. The CDR3 sequence: CASYGPGGYYEQYF. The CDR3 bases are TGTGCCAGCTATGGACCAGGGGGATACTACGAGCAGTACTTC.

This clonotype was seen many times. V gene TRBV10-2 combines with J gene TRBJ1-6, with 7 bases that match TRBD1. Germline V gene lookup returns CDR1 WSHSY and CDR2 SAAADI. The CDR3 spans 14 residues. Trimming at V came to 5 bases and at J to 7 bases, leaving 5 bases not matched to a gene. CDR3 loop: CASSTGAQNSPLHF. The CDR3, as DNA: TGCGCCAGCAGTACAGGGGCCCAAAATTCACCCCTCCACTTT.

There are a few counts of this clonotype. A much more abundant neighbour one base away suggests this may be a read error. For the CDR3, the DNA is TGTGCCAGCATCCACAGGGACAGCTCCTACGAGCAGTACTTC. This gives the protein CASIHRDSSYEQYF. The V gene is TRBV3-1, the J gene TRBJ2-7; 7 positions agree with TRBD1. CDR3 size: 14 residues. The V and J ends lost 7 bases and 0 bases, in that order; junction bases with no gene match: 6. From germline, CDR1 is LGHDT and CDR2 YNNKEL (reference sequence).

This clonotype was picked up many times. The rearrangement uses TRBV7-8 and TRBJ2-3; D is perhaps TRBD1 (6 bases). The length of the CDR3 is 15 residues. Germline-derived CDR1 and CDR2 are SGHVS and FQNEAQ. Trimming stripped 5 bases from V and 3 bases from J, with 15 bases between. The CDR3 loop is CASSRFQGITDTQYF. The DNA of the CDR3 is TGTGCCAGCAGCCGCTTCCAGGGGATAACAGATACGCAGTATTTT.

The rearrangement uses TRBV7-9 and TRBJ1-5; D remains ambiguous. The CDR3 consists of 12 residues. The germline V gene encodes CDR1 SEHNR and CDR2 FQNEAQ (reference sequence). V was trimmed by 0 bases and J by 8 bases, leaving 5 bases between them. The CDR3 coding sequence is TGTGCCAGCAGCTTAGCCGGGGAGCCCCAGCATTTT. This encodes CASSLAGEPQHF.

Within the sample, this clonotype is medium-sized (0.01 to 0.1%). V usage is TRBV20-1 and J usage is TRBJ1-2; 7 bases map to TRBD1. Germline V gene data show CDR1 as DFQATT and CDR2 as SNEGSKA (reference sequence). This CDR3 comprises 14 residues. V was pared by 1 base and J by 3 bases, with 5 bases of the junction left unmatched. The CDR3 sequence is CSARVLGQDYGYTF. The CDR3 DNA follows: TGCAGTGCTAGAGTTTTAGGACAGGACTATGGCTACACCTTC.

This clonotype was counted at least ten times. The chain employs TRBV19 and TRBJ2-1; TRBD2 aligns across 9 bases. J was trimmed by 7 bases and V by 3 bases; bases with no gene match: 4. Germline-derived CDR1 and CDR2 are LNHDA and SQIVND (reference sequence). The CDR3 totals 14 residues. CDR3 sequence (DNA): TGTGCCAGTAGTATTAGCGGGAGAGGAAATGAGCAGTTCTTC. Translating gives CASSISGRGNEQFF.

This clonotype showed up many times. The chain recombines TRBV4-1 with TRBJ2-1, with D perhaps TRBD1 or TRBD2 (5 bases each). This CDR3 is built from 16 residues. V was cut by 0 bases and J by 8 bases, with 17 bases left in between. In germline, CDR1 is MGHRA, CDR2 YSYEKL. The CDR3 spells CASSQDRDPDWDEQFF. CDR3 nucleotide sequence: TGCGCCAGCAGCCAAGATCGGGACCCCGACTGGGATGAGCAGTTCTTC.

This clonotype is judged medium-sized. The chain combines TRBV19 with TRBJ1-6; D may be TRBD1 (5 bases). V dropped 5 bases and J dropped 8 bases, with 10 bases sitting between them. This CDR3 has 13 amino acids. CDR1 is LNHDA and CDR2 is SQIVND in the germline V gene (reference sequence). CDR3 residues: CASSSRGDSPLHF. The CDR3 DNA sequence: TGTGCCAGTAGTTCTAGGGGAGATTCACCCCTCCACTTT.

This clonotype rates as medium-sized. The V and J genes are TRBV28 and TRBJ2-1; 10 bases line up with TRBD2. The CDR3 is made up of 15 amino acids. J was trimmed by 12 bases and V by 6 bases; bases with no gene match: 14. Germline CDR1 and CDR2: MDHEN and SYDVKM. The CDR3 DNA is TGTGCCAGCAGCTTAGCGGGAGGCGGACTTCGGGGGCAGTTCTTC. Translated: CASSLAGGGLRGQFF.

This clonotype is judged medium-sized. The chain is built from TRBV27 and TRBJ2-7, with 9 bases that match TRBD1. CDR1 MNHEY and CDR2 SMNVEV come from the germline V gene (reference sequence). This CDR3 has 14 residues. Trimming took 2 bases from V and 5 from J; bases not matched to a gene: 4. In nucleotides, the CDR3 is TGTGCCAGCAGTTTAGGGACAGGGTTGGACGAGCAGTACTTC. Translating it yields CASSLGTGLDEQYF.

This clonotype is medium-sized (0.01 to 0.1%) within its sample. The gene calls are TRBV6-8 and TRBJ2-7; TRBD2 agrees at 12 bases. Germline trimming cut 5 bases from V and 5 bases from J; bases unmatched to any gene: 10. The CDR3 is 16 amino acids. The V gene's germline CDR1 is MNHGY and CDR2 SAAAGT. CDR3 sequence: CASSLPRTSGVDEQYF. The CDR3 coding sequence is TGTGCCAGCAGTCTACCCAGGACTAGCGGGGTTGACGAGCAGTACTTC.

A remark on this clonotype: This sequence may be a read error, since a much larger clone differs from it by one base. This CDR3 reads CASRSMAGSAFF. CDR3 DNA: TGTGCCAGCAGATCCATGGCAGGGTCAGCTTTCTTT. V and J are TRBV7-9 and TRBJ1-1, with D possibly TRBD1 on 5 matching bases. Germline CDR1 and CDR2: SEHNR and FQNEAQ (reference sequence). The CDR3 has 12 amino acids. V lost 6 bases and J lost 10, with 15 bases in between.

This clonotype was counted many times. The chain employs TRBV7-8 and TRBJ1-2; weak D call: TRBD1 (5 bases). CDR1 is SGHVS, CDR2 FQNEAQ, per germline. V was shortened by 5 bases and J by 5 bases, with 21 bases between the two germline ends. There are 16 residues in the CDR3. The DNA for the CDR3 is TGTGCCAGCAGCCGGGGGAGGCAGGGAAAGGAGTATGGCTACACCTTC. It is translated as CASSRGRQGKEYGYTF.

The V and J genes are TRBV6-1 and TRBJ1-1; perhaps TRBD1 as D (5 bases). Trimming cost V 4 bases and J 8 bases, with 23 bases left between them. CDR3 length: 16 residues. Germline CDR1 is MNHNS and CDR2 is SASEGT. CDR3 in amino acids: CASSGTGGSPFREAFF. The CDR3 nucleotides read TGTGCCAGCAGTGGGACGGGGGGAAGTCCATTTAGAGAAGCTTTCTTT.

Many counts were recorded for this clonotype. The V and J genes are TRBV6-1 and TRBJ2-6, with TRBD1 identical over 7 bases. The CDR3 sequence is 15 residues long. The germline gives CDR1 MNHNS, CDR2 SASEGT. With V trimmed by 2 bases and J by 3 bases, 1 base remained unmatched. As DNA, the CDR3 is TGTGCCAGCAGTGAACAGGGGGATGGGGCCAACGTCCTGACTTTC. This encodes CASSEQGDGANVLTF.